This record covers a single TCR beta chain. In the original workflow: Amplifying reference gene primers gave estimates of nucleated cell counts. Libraries were prepared by immunoSEQ multiplex PCR; TCRdb keeps only in-frame clonotypes and omits some of them. That table gives V, J and clone size, and the DNA gave D and trimming. The sample yields tens of thousands of clones, around 85% seen once. This sample is drawn from a study of blood T cell repertoires in COVID-19. The wider study: Samples taken during acute and convalescent COVID-19 were collected in the United States, Italy and Spain. T cells, B-cell-depleted T cells, or PBMCs provided the cDNA or gDNA that served as material.

V lost 2 bases to trimming and J lost 5 bases, with 16 bases between them. Germline CDR1 is SGHNT and CDR2 is YYREEE (reference sequence). This CDR3 comprises 15 residues. This TCR was recovered from a man aged 40-50 years with acute or convalescent COVID-19. Sample: peripheral blood. V gene TRBV5-4 combines with J gene TRBJ2-5; D might be TRBD2 (5 bases). The CDR3 DNA reads TGTGCCAGCAGCTTTGGGCGGGCAGTTGGGGAGACCCAGTACTTC. The encoded protein is CASSFGRAVGETQYF. The full variable domain, with the rest looked up from reference TRBV5-4 and TRBJ2-5, is ETGVTQSPTHLIKTRGQQVTLRCSSQSGHNTVSWYQQALGQGPQFIFQYYREEENGRGNFPPRFSGLQFPNYSSELNVNALELDDSALYLCASSFGRAVGETQYFGPGTRLLVL.